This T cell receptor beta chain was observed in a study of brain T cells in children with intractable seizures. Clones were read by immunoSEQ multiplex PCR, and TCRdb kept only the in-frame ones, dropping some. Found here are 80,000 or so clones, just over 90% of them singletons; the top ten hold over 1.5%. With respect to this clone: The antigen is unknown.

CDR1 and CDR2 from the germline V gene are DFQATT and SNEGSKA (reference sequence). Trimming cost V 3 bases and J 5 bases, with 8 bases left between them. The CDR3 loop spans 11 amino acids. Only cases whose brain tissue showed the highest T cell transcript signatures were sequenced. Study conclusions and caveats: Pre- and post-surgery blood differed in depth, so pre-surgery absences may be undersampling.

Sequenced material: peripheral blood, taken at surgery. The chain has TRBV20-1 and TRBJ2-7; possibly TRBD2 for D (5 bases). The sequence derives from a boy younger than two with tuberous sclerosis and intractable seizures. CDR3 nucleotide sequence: TGCAGTGCTAGGGACTCGCACGAGCAGTACTTC. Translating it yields CSARDSHEQYF.